This T cell receptor beta chain was retrieved from a study of tumor-infiltrating lymphocytes in primary liver carcinoma. In the study overall: Surgical resection served as treatment for the primary liver carcinoma of these patients. The study included patients who were men and women aged 30 to 69 years.

The CDR3 is 15 amino acids. Trimming stripped 5 bases from V and 0 bases from J, with 10 bases between. In germline, CDR1 is SGHAT, CDR2 FQNNGV. RNA was extracted from whole blood without cell sorting, alongside germline DNA. Among the patients, all had chronic HBV infection and none had been treated. Synthesis of TCR beta cDNA was carried out from 450 to 500 ng total RNA with a constant-region primer. Generation of the TCR beta libraries relied on three nested multiplex PCR rounds using slightly modified ARM-PCR. Both of the initial two PCR rounds ran for approximately 11 cycles and employed TRBV1-TRBV30 forward primers alongside a C-beta reverse primer. TCRdb analysed the multiplex PCR reads with MiXCR anew, one entry per CDR3 protein. This sample has 300,000 to 400,000 distinct CDR3 sequences, with approximately 64% found just once.

The clonotype originates from a man aged 40-55 years with primary liver carcinoma and hepatitis B virus infection. Sequencing input: peripheral blood. The chain links TRBV11-2 to TRBJ1-4, with no clear D. The chain's CDR3 is CASSPRPATNEKLFF. The CDR3 DNA sequence: TGTGCCAGCAGCCCGAGGCCCGCAACTAATGAAAAACTGTTTTTT.